This T cell receptor (beta chain) originates from a study of cytomegalovirus exposure and HLA in healthy donors. Researchers ran the PCR with 60 Vbeta and 13 Jbeta primers. Data came from immunoSEQ multiplex PCR; TCRdb stores just in-frame clones and leaves some out. In the table there are around 150,000 clones, over 80% of which are singletons. This clone was detected a few times. Its antigen is unidentified. Study observations and caveats: Analysis was carried out at a later point, and it linked a missense DCLRE1C variant to TCR beta V- and J-gene trimming.

V dropped 2 bases and J dropped 4; count of bases not matched to a gene: 6. This CDR3 comprises 15 residues. The germline CDR1 and CDR2 sequences are MNHEY and SVGAGI. Sequencing was performed on PBMCs. The TCR comes from a male donor in good health and CMV-seronegative. J is TRBJ1-2 and V is TRBV6-5, with 8 positions matching TRBD1. The CDR3 nucleotides are TGTGCCAGCAGTTACCTCGGGACAGGCGGCTATGGCTACACCTTC. It yields the protein CASSYLGTGGYGYTF.